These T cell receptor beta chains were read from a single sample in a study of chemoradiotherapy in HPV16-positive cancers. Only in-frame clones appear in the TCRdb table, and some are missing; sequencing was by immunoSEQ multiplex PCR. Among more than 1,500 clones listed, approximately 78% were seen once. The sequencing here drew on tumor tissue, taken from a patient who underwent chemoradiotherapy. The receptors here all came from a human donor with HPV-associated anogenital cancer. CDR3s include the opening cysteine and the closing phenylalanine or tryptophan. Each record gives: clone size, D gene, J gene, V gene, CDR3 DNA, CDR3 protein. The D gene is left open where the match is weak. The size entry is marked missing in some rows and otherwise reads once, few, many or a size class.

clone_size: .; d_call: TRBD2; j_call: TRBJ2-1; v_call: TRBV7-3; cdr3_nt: TGTGCCAGCAGCTTGGGACAGCGACTAGCGGGGGGCCCCGTATACAATGAGCAGTTCTTC; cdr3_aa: CASSLGQRLAGGPVYNEQFF
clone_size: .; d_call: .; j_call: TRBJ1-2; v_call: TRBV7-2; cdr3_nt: TGTGCCAGCAGCTTTAGTAGGGGGGGGCAGGGTGATGGCTACACCTTC; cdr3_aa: CASSFSRGGQGDGYTF
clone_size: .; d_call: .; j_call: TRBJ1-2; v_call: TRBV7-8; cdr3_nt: TGTGCCAGCAGCGATATTTCGTCTGGGGGGACTAACTATGGCTACACCTTC; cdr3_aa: CASSDISSGGTNYGYTF
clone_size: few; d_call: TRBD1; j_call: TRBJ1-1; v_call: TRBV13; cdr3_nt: TGTGCCAGCAGTCCGACAGGGATGAACACTGAAGCTTTCTTT; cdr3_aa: CASSPTGMNTEAFF
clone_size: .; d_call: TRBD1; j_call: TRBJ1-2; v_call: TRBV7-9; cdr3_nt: TGTGCCAGCAGCTTAAGATCTTGGGACAGTTATGGCTACACCTTC; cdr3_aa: CASSLRSWDSYGYTF
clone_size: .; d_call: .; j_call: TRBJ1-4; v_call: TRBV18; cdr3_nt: TGTGCCAGCTCACGATTCTCAACAGGAAATGAAAAACTGTTTTTT; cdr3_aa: CASSRFSTGNEKLFF
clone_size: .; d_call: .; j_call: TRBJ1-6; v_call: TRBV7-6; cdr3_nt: TGTGCCAGCAGCTTAGTGGGGATAGGGAATTCACCCCTCCACTTT; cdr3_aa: CASSLVGIGNSPLHF
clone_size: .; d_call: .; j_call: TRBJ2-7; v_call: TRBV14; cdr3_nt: TGTGCCAGCAGCAACCCTCCCTACGAGCAGTACTTC; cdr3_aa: CASSNPPYEQYF
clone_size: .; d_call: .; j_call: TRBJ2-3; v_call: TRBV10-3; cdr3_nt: TGTGCCATCAGTGATCGGGACTTGGATACGCAGTATTTT; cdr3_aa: CAISDRDLDTQYF
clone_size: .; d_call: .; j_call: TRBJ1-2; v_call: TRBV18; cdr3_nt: TGTGCCAGCTCACCACCACAGGATTTCTATGGCTACACCTTC; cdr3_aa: CASSPPQDFYGYTF
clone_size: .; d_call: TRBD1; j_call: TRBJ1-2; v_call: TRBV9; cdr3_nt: TGTGCCAGCAGCATACAGGGGGCACGGTATGGCTACACCTTC; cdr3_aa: CASSIQGARYGYTF
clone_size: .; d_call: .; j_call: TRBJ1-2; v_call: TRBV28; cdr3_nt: TGTGCCCTCGAGAGCAACTATGGCTACACCTTC; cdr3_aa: CALESNYGYTF
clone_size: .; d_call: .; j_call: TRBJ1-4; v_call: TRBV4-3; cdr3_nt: TGCGCCAGCAGCCAAGGGGCAGCGCGGGGATTAAGCGAAAAGCTGTTTTTT; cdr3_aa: CASSQGAARGLSEKLFF
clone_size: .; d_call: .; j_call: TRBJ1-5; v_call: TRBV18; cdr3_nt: TGTGCCAGCTCACCCTCCGGATATAGCAATCAGCCCCAGCATTTT; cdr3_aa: CASSPSGYSNQPQHF
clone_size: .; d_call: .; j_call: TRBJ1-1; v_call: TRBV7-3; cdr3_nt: TGTGCCAGCAGCGTCCTCGAGGGTGAAGCTTTCTTT; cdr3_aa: CASSVLEGEAFF
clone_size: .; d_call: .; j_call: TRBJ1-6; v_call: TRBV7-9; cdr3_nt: TGTGCCAGCAGCTTAGAGGCGCCCTATAATTCACCCCTCCACTTT; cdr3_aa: CASSLEAPYNSPLHF
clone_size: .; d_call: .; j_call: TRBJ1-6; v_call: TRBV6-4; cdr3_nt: TGTGCCAGCAGTGACTCGGACACTTCACCCCTCCACTTT; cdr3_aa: CASSDSDTSPLHF
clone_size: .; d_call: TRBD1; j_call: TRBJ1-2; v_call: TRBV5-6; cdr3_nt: TGTGCCAGCAGCGGGCAGACAGGGGACGGCTACACCTTC; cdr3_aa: CASSGQTGDGYTF
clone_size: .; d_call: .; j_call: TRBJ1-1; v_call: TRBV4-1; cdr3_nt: TGCGCCAGCAGCCAAGATACCGGGGGCGCGGGGAGGACTGAAGCTTTCTTT; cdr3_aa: CASSQDTGGAGRTEAFF
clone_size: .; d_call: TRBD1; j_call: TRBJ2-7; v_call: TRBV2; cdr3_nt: TGTGCCAGCTCTTCTTACAGGGGTGGCTCCTACGAGCAGTACTTC; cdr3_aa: CASSSYRGGSYEQYF
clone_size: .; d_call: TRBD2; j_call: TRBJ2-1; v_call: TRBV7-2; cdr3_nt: TGTGCCAGCAGCTTATCTAGCGGGGCCTCCTACAATGAGCAGTTCTTC; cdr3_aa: CASSLSSGASYNEQFF
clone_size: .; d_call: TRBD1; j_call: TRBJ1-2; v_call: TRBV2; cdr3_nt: TGTGCCAGCAGTGAAGGCTTGGGACAGCGTTATGGCTACACCTTC; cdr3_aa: CASSEGLGQRYGYTF